Each of the 10 T cell receptor beta chains below was sequenced from the same sample in a study of PD-1 blockade in classical Hodgkin lymphoma. Data came from immunoSEQ multiplex PCR; TCRdb stores just in-frame clones and leaves some out. The sample yields more than 90,000 clones, roughly 81% seen once. Each and every patient relapsed after autologous stem cell transplantation, and patients got differing brentuximab vedotin exposure. Sequenced material: peripheral blood mononuclear cells (PBMCs), taken before the second cycle of nivolumab. These receptors came from a human donor with classical Hodgkin lymphoma.

The chain carries TRBV11-2 and TRBJ2-7; either TRBD1 or TRBD2 may supply D (5 bases each). CDR1 and CDR2 (germline): SGHAT, FQNNGV. V was shortened by 5 bases and J by 3 bases, with 11 bases between the two germline ends. CDR3 length equals 13 residues. CDR3 in amino acids: CASSPGPHYEQYF. CDR3 nucleotide sequence: TGTGCCAGCAGCCCGGGACCGCACTACGAGCAGTACTTC.

V and J are TRBV9 and TRBJ2-1, with 8 positions matching TRBD2. Germline trimming cut 4 bases from V and 0 bases from J; bases unmatched to any gene: 6. CDR3 length: 16 residues. Germline CDR1 and CDR2: SGDLS and YYNGEE. CDR3 loop: CASSLAAGVSYNEQFF. The CDR3 nucleotides read TGTGCCAGCAGCTTGGCAGCGGGGGTCTCCTACAATGAGCAGTTCTTC.

The genes are TRBV5-4 and TRBJ2-5, with 10 bases lining up with TRBD1. CDR3 length: 15 residues. Germline assignment: CDR1 SGHNT and CDR2 YYREEE (reference sequence). Trimming took 4 bases from V and 4 from J; bases not matched to a gene: 7. The CDR3 sequence is CASSPRQGATETQYF. The CDR3 region has the DNA TGTGCCAGCAGCCCTCGACAGGGGGCAACAGAGACCCAGTACTTC. Using reference TRBV5-4 and TRBJ2-5 for the parts outside the CDR3, the full variable domain is ETGVTQSPTHLIKTRGQQVTLRCSSQSGHNTVSWYQQALGQGPQFIFQYYREEENGRGNFPPRFSGLQFPNYSSELNVNALELDDSALYLCASSPRQGATETQYFGPGTRLLVL.

The rearrangement joins TRBV18 to TRBJ2-1; D unclear. Per germline, CDR1 KGHSH and CDR2 LQKENI. The V end was cut by 0 bases, the J end by 10 bases, with 10 bases between. The CDR3 loop spans 13 amino acids. The chain's CDR3 is CASSPPGSQEQFF. In nucleotides, the CDR3 is TGTGCCAGCTCACCACCGGGTAGCCAGGAGCAGTTCTTC. The entire variable domain, with the rest obtained from reference TRBV18 and TRBJ2-1, is as follows: NAGVMQNPRHLVRRRGQEARLRCSPMKGHSHVYWYRQLPEEGLKFMVYLQKENIIDESGMPKERFSAEFPKEGPSILRIQQVVRGDSAAYFCASSPPGSQEQFFGPGTRLTVL.

This clone came up once. The CDR3 here is CAIMGPGSGTEAFF. In nucleotides, the CDR3 is TGTGCCATCATGGGCCCTGGAAGTGGTACTGAAGCTTTCTTT. This rearrangement joins TRBV10-3 to TRBJ1-1; D not resolved. The CDR3 runs 14 residues. CDR1 and CDR2 from the germline V gene are ENHRY and SYGVKD. Between the trimmed V and J ends, which lost 7 bases and 5 bases, there was a span of 17 bases.

This clone was seen once. The chain joins TRBV6-1 to TRBJ1-3, with 7 bases lining up with TRBD1. J gave up 0 bases and V 4 bases, and 9 bases lay outside the gene matches. The V gene's germline CDR1 is MNHNS and CDR2 SASEGT. The CDR3 sequence is 17 residues long. The DNA of the CDR3 is TGTGCCAGCAGTGCTTTCCAGGGGGGGTTCTCTGGAAACACCATATATTTT. Translated, it gives CASSAFQGGFSGNTIYF.

In its sample, this clone was seen a few times. V usage is TRBV28 and J usage is TRBJ2-1; 12 bases map to TRBD2. CDR1 MDHEN and CDR2 SYDVKM come from the germline V gene. The trim removed 5 bases at V and 7 bases at J, leaving 6 bases unmatched. This CDR3 spans 15 amino acids. DNA of the CDR3: TGTGCCAGCAGTGAGACTAGCGGGAGAGGAAATGAGCAGTTCTTC. It specifies CASSETSGRGNEQFF.

This clone has only a few counts. In DNA, the CDR3 is TGTGCCAGCAGCTGGGTACAGGGTGTACAAGAGACCCAGTACTTC. Its translation is CASSWVQGVQETQYF. The chain carries TRBV7-2 and TRBJ2-5; the D gene is possibly TRBD1 (6 bases). The V gene's germline CDR1 is SGHTA and CDR2 FQGNSA. Trimming removed 4 bases from V and 2 bases from J, with 14 bases in between. The CDR3 is 15 residues long.

The V and J genes are TRBV29-1 and TRBJ1-2; D gene ambiguous. This CDR3 is built from 14 residues. V was trimmed by 1 base and J by 0 bases, leaving 9 bases between them. Germline V gives CDR1 SQVTM, CDR2 ANQGSEA. The DNA of the CDR3 is TGCAGCGTTGAAGGGGGTGCAACTAACTATGGCTACACCTTC. As protein: CSVEGGATNYGYTF. Looking up the rest from reference TRBV29-1 and TRBJ1-2 gives the full variable domain: SAVISQKPSRDICQRGTSLTIQCQVDSQVTMMFWYRQQPGQSLTLIATANQGSEATYESGFVIDKFPISRPNLTFSTLTVSNMSPEDSSIYLCSVEGGATNYGYTFGSGTRLTVV.

This chain joins TRBV5-1 and TRBJ1-6; D unresolved. In germline, CDR1 is SGHRS, CDR2 YFSETQ. V was clipped by 3 bases and J by 7 bases, with 11 bases between them. CDR3 length: 14 amino acids. CDR3: CASSSGVSNSPLHF. In nucleotides, the CDR3 is TGCGCCAGCAGCTCGGGTGTCTCGAATTCACCCCTCCACTTT. Looking up the rest from reference TRBV5-1 and TRBJ1-6 gives the full variable domain: KAGVTQTPRYLIKTRGQQVTLSCSPISGHRSVSWYQQTPGQGLQFLFEYFSETQRNKGNFPGRFSGRQFSNSRSEMNVSTLELGDSALYLCASSSGVSNSPLHFGNGTRLTVT.